This T cell receptor (beta chain) originates from a study of T-cell memory formation after mild COVID-19. Whole-study context: TCR clusters were largely donor specific.

Overall study results and limits: Contracting CD4+ clones were located mainly in CM and EM, and CD8+ clones in EMRA. Some clones that responded turned up in pre-infection memory, which suggests that cross-reactive memory joined in.

Trimming cost V 2 bases and J 2 bases, with 11 bases left between them. This CDR3 region has 15 residues. CDR1 LGHDT and CDR2 YNNKEL come from the germline V gene (reference sequence). From 5'RACE with constant-segment primers came TCR alpha and TCR beta cDNA libraries that carried sample barcodes and UMIs. TCRdb used MiXCR to reprocess the 5' RACE reads, holding one entry per CDR3 protein. The sample lists over 450,000 distinct CDR3 sequences, roughly 20% occurring once. Remarks on this clonotype: Its target is not known.

Sequencing was performed on PBMCs or a T cell subset sorted from them (not recorded which). The origin of this receptor is an adult woman who had mild COVID-19 (a few samples of this study predate the infection). Cell type and time point are not known. This chain joins TRBV3-1 and TRBJ2-3, with D unresolved. Here the CDR3 reads CASSQRVWATDTQYF. In nucleotides, the CDR3 is TGTGCCAGCAGCCAACGCGTATGGGCCACAGATACGCAGTATTTT.